The 10 T cell receptor beta chains below were found in one sample sequenced in a study of blood T cells in healthy people across ages. A second PCR of 7 to 11 cycles used a sample-barcoded 5' primer and a J-beta primer mix. TCRdb ran MiXCR on the 5' RACE reads and lists one entry per CDR3 protein. The sample comprises 1.5 million or so distinct CDR3 sequences, about 43% of which are singletons, and approximately 7.9% rests with the top ten. Sequencing input: blood. The receptors derive from a woman aged 18-29 years in good health.

This chain connects TRBV4-1 to TRBJ2-5, with D perhaps TRBD2 (6 bases). The J call may be faulty, since TRBJ2-7 better matches the DNA end. This CDR3 has 13 amino acids. The germline V gene encodes CDR1 MGHRA and CDR2 YSYEKL. The CDR3 coding sequence is TGCGCCAGCAGACAACCCCCTAGCGACGAGCAGTACTTC. Amino acid sequence: CASRQPPSDEQYF.

The rearrangement links TRBV25-1 to TRBJ2-1; TRBD2 agrees at 9 bases. V was clipped by 6 bases and J by 8 bases; unmatched bases: 5. CDR1 MGHDK and CDR2 SYGVNS come from the germline V gene. The CDR3 runs 13 residues. The CDR3, as DNA: TGTGCCAGCAGGAGGACTAGCGCGGATGAGCAGTTCTTC. Amino acids: CASRRTSADEQFF. The entire variable domain, with the rest obtained from reference TRBV25-1 and TRBJ2-1, is as follows: EADIYQTPRYLVIGTGKKITLECSQTMGHDKMYWYQQDPGMELHLIHYSYGVNSTEKGDLSSESTVSRIRTEHFPLTLESARPSHTSQYLCASRRTSADEQFFGPGTRLTVL.

The V and J genes are TRBV4-2 and TRBJ2-1; D is undetermined. Germline lookup yields CDR1 LGHNA and CDR2 YNFKEQ. The CDR3 is made up of 15 amino acids. V lost 0 bases to trimming and J lost 3 bases, with 9 bases between them. The CDR3 coding sequence is TGTGCCAGCAGCCAAGAGGAAGCGAACTACAATGAGCAGTTCTTC. Its protein is CASSQEEANYNEQFF.

The chain recombines TRBV5-6 with TRBJ2-3; 10 positions match TRBD2. Germline CDR1 and CDR2: SGHDT and YYEEEE. V was pared by 4 bases and J by 4 bases, with 12 bases of the junction left unmatched. The CDR3 consists of 17 residues. The CDR3 DNA follows: TGTGCCAGCAGCCCCCGAAGGACTAGCGGTGCGGCAGATACGCAGTATTTT. It codes for CASSPRRTSGAADTQYF.

The chain couples TRBV27 to TRBJ1-5; D remains ambiguous. CDR3 length equals 14 residues. Germline V gene lookup returns CDR1 MNHEY and CDR2 SMNVEV (reference sequence). Trimming left V 3 bases short and J 7 bases short, with 13 bases between. As DNA, the CDR3 is TGTGCCAGCAGTTTTAGTGGGGAGATACAGCCCCAGCATTTT. Encoded protein: CASSFSGEIQPQHF.

This chain connects TRBV12-3 or TRBV12-4 to TRBJ2-7; D is undetermined. This CDR3 region has 12 residues. The V and J ends lost 2 bases and 5 bases respectively, with 7 bases between them. The CDR3 DNA follows: TGTGCCAGCAGTTTAAGAAGGCACGAGCAGTACTTC. Amino acids: CASSLRRHEQYF.

This chain links TRBV7-9 with TRBJ2-6; the match to TRBD1 covers 7 bases. The CDR3 runs to 13 residues. Looked up from germline, CDR1 is SEHNR and CDR2 is FQNEAQ (reference sequence). CDR3 residues: CAKTGTGANVLTF. CDR3 bases: TGTGCTAAGACAGGGACTGGGGCCAACGTCCTGACTTTC.

This clonotype appeared a few times. The chain has TRBV4-2 and TRBJ2-3; 7 positions agree with TRBD1. Germline V lookup: CDR1 LGHNA, CDR2 YNFKEQ. V trimming: 0 bases; J trimming: 6 bases; junction bases outside the gene matches: 9. CDR3 length equals 16 residues. CDR3 DNA sequence: TGTGCCAGCAGCCAAGACCGGACAGGCCGTTTCGATACGCAGTATTTT. It yields the protein CASSQDRTGRFDTQYF.

The chain uses TRBV10-3 and TRBJ1-6; D gene uncertain. This CDR3 has 15 amino acids. V was trimmed by 3 bases and J by 0 bases, leaving 6 bases between them. Germline V gives CDR1 ENHRY, CDR2 SYGVKD. The CDR3 bases are TGTGCCATCAGTGAATCGAGCTCCTATAATTCACCCCTCCACTTT. It codes for CAISESSSYNSPLHF.

The chain couples TRBV7-9 to TRBJ1-4, with D maybe TRBD1 (5 bases). CDR3 length equals 14 residues. CDR1 is SEHNR, CDR2 FQNEAQ, per germline (reference sequence). Deletions cut 5 bases from V and 7 bases from J, with 14 bases between. The CDR3: CASSPRGRGEKLFF. The CDR3 DNA reads TGTGCCAGCAGCCCGCGGGGCCGAGGTGAAAAACTGTTTTTT.